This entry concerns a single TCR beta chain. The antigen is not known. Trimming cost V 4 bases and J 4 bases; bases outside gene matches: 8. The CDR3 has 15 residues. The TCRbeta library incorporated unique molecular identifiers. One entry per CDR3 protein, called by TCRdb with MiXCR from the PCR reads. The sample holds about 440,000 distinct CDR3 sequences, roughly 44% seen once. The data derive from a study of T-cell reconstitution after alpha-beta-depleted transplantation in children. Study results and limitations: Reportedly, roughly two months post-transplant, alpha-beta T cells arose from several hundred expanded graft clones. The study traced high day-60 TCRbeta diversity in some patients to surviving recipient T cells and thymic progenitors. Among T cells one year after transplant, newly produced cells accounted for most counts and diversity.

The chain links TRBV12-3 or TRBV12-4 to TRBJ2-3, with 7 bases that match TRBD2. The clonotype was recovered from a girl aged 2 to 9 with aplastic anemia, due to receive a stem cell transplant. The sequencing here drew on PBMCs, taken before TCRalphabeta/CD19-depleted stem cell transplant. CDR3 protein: CASSWGGVSADTQYF. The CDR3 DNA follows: TGTGCCAGCAGTTGGGGGGGGGTTTCAGCAGATACGCAGTATTTT.